This TCR beta chain came from a study of cytomegalovirus exposure and HLA in healthy donors. Broader study findings: Fewer N-insertions (relative to the roughly 700-donor mean) were reportedly seen in an Asian-associated ancestry cluster in a later analysis.

The primer mix had 60 Vbeta and 13 Jbeta primers. Some clones are missing from TCRdb's copy, which holds only in-frame ones; the method was immunoSEQ multiplex PCR. The table has 95,000 to 150,000 clones, approximately 80% seen once; the top ten hold 8.8%. Concerning this clone itself: Its antigen is undetermined.

Trimming left V 5 bases short and J 4 bases short, with 18 bases between. Germline assignment: CDR1 SGHTA and CDR2 FQGNSA. The CDR3 loop spans 16 amino acids. The sequence was collected from a female donor in good health and CMV-seropositive. The genes are TRBV7-2 and TRBJ1-5, with unresolved D. Specimen: PBMCs. CDR3 in DNA: TGTGCCAGCAGCCGAGGGCCGCCTAACCATAATCAGCCCCAGCATTTT. Amino acids: CASSRGPPNHNQPQHF. Drawing the rest from reference TRBV7-2 and TRBJ1-5, the complete variable domain is GAGVSQSPSNKVTEKGKDVELRCDPISGHTALYWYRQSLGQGLEFLIYFQGNSAPDKSGLPSDRFSAERTGGSVSTLTIQRTQQEDSAVYLCASSRGPPNHNQPQHFGDGTRLSIL.